This T cell receptor (beta chain) was recovered during a study of blood T cell repertoires in COVID-19. Study-level background: COVID-19 samples from acute and convalescent phases originated in the United States, Italy and Spain. PBMCs, B-cell-depleted T cells, or T cells provided the cDNA or gDNA that made up the material.

In the original analysis: The authors estimated nucleated cell counts from reference gene primer amplification. Method: immunoSEQ multiplex PCR; TCRdb's copy keeps in-frame clones and lacks some. The D gene and trimming were derived from the DNA, and the V and J assignments and clone size from that table. The sample shows 75,000 or so clones, approximately 88% of them seen only once. V shed 3 bases and J 5 bases; nucleotides not matched to a gene: 9. The CDR3 has 15 amino acids. Germline assignment: CDR1 MGHRA and CDR2 YSYEKL. This clone occurred once. The rearrangement links TRBV4-1 to TRBJ1-2; 7 bases map to TRBD1. This receptor was obtained from a man in his fifties with acute or convalescent COVID-19. The sample taken for sequencing was peripheral blood. The DNA of the CDR3 is TGCGCCAGCAGCCACTCGACAGGGTTAGGATATGGCTACACCTTC. It specifies CASSHSTGLGYGYTF.